Each of the 32 T cell receptor beta chains below was sequenced from the same sample in a study of vaccination effects on CD4 cells after COVID-19 (dated 2022 in TCRdb). Receptors were amplified or captured by the immunoSEQ multiplex PCR assay. In its TCRdb copy, this immuneACCESS table keeps in-frame sequences only and misses some clones. Where compared with another copy, unresolved V genes explain less than half of these, and the others have no known cause. This sample lists around 49,000 clones; over 60% were detected once. 8.5% to 10% of the sample rests with the top ten. After approximately eleven days of culture, CD4+ T cells were isolated with the EasySep CD4+ T cell isolation kit. Two doses of either the BNT162b2 or the mRNA-1273 mRNA SARS-CoV-2 vaccine were administered to participants. The antigens of these receptors remain unknown. The sequenced sample was CD4+ T cells from PBMCs cultured without peptide, obtained after COVID-19 vaccination. The receptor set was obtained from a human donor who received a COVID-19 vaccine.

The chain links TRBV7-8 to TRBJ1-1, with D possibly TRBD1 on 5 matching bases. Germline V CDR1 and CDR2: SGHVS, FQNEAQ. There are 16 residues in the CDR3. The germline V and J ends were trimmed by 0 bases and 5 bases, with 16 bases remaining between them. The CDR3, as DNA: TGTGCCAGCAGCTTAGCGCGCTGGGGGGTGAGGACTGAAGCTTTCTTT. It translates to CASSLARWGVRTEAFF.

This chain joins TRBV3-1 (or the pseudogene TRBV3-2) and TRBJ1-2, with D possibly matching TRBD1 (5 bases). V lost 3 bases to trimming and J lost 4 bases, with 12 bases between them. The CDR3 contains 14 residues. The germline V gene encodes CDR1 LGHDT and CDR2 YNNKEL (reference sequence). CDR3 amino acids: CASSHSTGAYGYTF. CDR3 in DNA: TGTGCCAGCAGCCACTCGACCGGGGCCTATGGCTACACCTTC.

The V call is TRBV12-5, the J call TRBJ2-2, with unresolved D. The CDR3 has 12 amino acids. The V gene lost 1 base and the J gene lost 7 bases, with 4 bases spanning the gap. Germline CDR1 LGHNT, CDR2 FRNRAP. For the CDR3, the DNA is TGTGCTAGTGGTTTGGGGGACGGGGAGCTGTTTTTT. Residues: CASGLGDGELFF.

This clone appeared a few times. This sequence joins TRBV5-1 and TRBJ1-4; tentatively, D is TRBD1 (5 bases). CDR3 size: 15 residues. CDR1 SGHRS and CDR2 YFSETQ come from the germline V gene. Trimming removed 4 bases at V and 2 bases at J, with 12 bases between. Here the CDR3 reads CASSRGDSTNEKLFF. The CDR3 coding sequence is TGCGCCAGCAGCCGGGGGGATTCGACTAATGAAAAACTGTTTTTT.

V and J are TRBV2 and TRBJ2-7, with D possibly being TRBD1 (6 bases). CDR3 size: 14 residues. The germline CDR1 and CDR2 sequences are SNHLY and FYNNEI. Trimming left V 4 bases short and J 4 bases short, with 14 bases between. CDR3 sequence reads: CASSGAGAPYEQYF. The CDR3, as DNA: TGTGCCAGCAGTGGCGCAGGGGCACCTTACGAGCAGTACTTC.

The chain joins TRBV10-3 to TRBJ2-1, with 15 bases lining up with TRBD2. The CDR3 loop spans 15 amino acids. V was pared by 6 bases and J by 6 bases, with 3 bases of the junction left unmatched. Germline V CDR1 and CDR2: ENHRY, SYGVKD. The DNA for the CDR3 is TGTGCCATCAGGATGGGACTAGCGGGAGGCAATGAGCAGTTCTTC. Encoded protein: CAIRMGLAGGNEQFF.

J is TRBJ2-1 and V is TRBV5-5; 11 nucleotides align to TRBD2. The CDR3 is 15 residues long. Germline trimming cut 5 bases from V and 3 bases from J; bases unmatched to any gene: 4. Germline assignment: CDR1 SGHKS and CDR2 YYEKEE (reference sequence). The CDR3 protein is CASSLLAGDYNEQFF. Written as DNA, the CDR3 is TGTGCCAGCAGTCTACTAGCGGGGGACTACAATGAGCAGTTCTTC.

The genes are TRBV7-8 and TRBJ1-1; TRBD1 is a possible D gene (6 bases). This CDR3 is 18 amino acids long. V lost 5 bases, J lost 1 base, and 23 bases lay in between. Germline-derived CDR1 and CDR2 are SGHVS and FQNEAQ. CDR3 in DNA: TGTGCCAGCAGCCGACTTTGGGGCAGGGGATCGACGAACACTGAAGCTTTCTTT. Amino acid sequence: CASSRLWGRGSTNTEAFF.

V usage is TRBV29-1 and J usage is TRBJ1-1, with D unresolved. V lost 0 bases and J lost 2, with 7 bases in between. In germline, CDR1 is SQVTM, CDR2 ANQGSEA. The CDR3 covers 13 residues. CDR3 in amino acids: CSVEETLNTEAFF. The CDR3, as DNA: TGCAGCGTTGAAGAGACACTAAACACTGAAGCTTTCTTT. Full variable domain (rest looked up from reference TRBV29-1 and TRBJ1-1): SAVISQKPSRDICQRGTSLTIQCQVDSQVTMMFWYRQQPGQSLTLIATANQGSEATYESGFVIDKFPISRPNLTFSTLTVSNMSPEDSSIYLCSVEETLNTEAFFGQGTRLTVV.

In this sample, this clone turned up a few times. V gene TRBV18 combines with J gene TRBJ1-2, with 7 bases that match TRBD1. This CDR3 spans 14 amino acids. The germline V gene encodes CDR1 KGHSH and CDR2 LQKENI. The V and J ends lost 5 bases and 4 bases, in that order; junction bases with no gene match: 7. This CDR3 is CASSRDRMVYGYTF. The CDR3 DNA reads TGTGCCAGCTCAAGGGACAGAATGGTCTATGGCTACACCTTC. The variable domain in full, completed from reference TRBV18 and TRBJ1-2, reads NAGVMQNPRHLVRRRGQEARLRCSPMKGHSHVYWYRQLPEEGLKFMVYLQKENIIDESGMPKERFSAEFPKEGPSILRIQQVVRGDSAAYFCASSRDRMVYGYTFGSGTRLTVV.

This chain uses TRBV5-1 with TRBJ1-3, with 7 bases fitting TRBD1. The germline V gene has CDR1 SGHRS and CDR2 YFSETQ. The CDR3 loop spans 15 amino acids. Trimming cost V 0 bases and J 6 bases; bases outside gene matches: 6. The CDR3 loop reads CASSLVGTASNTIYF. The CDR3 region has the DNA TGCGCCAGCAGCTTGGTTGGGACAGCTTCAAACACCATATATTTT.

The sample holds a few counts of this clone. The chain has TRBV13 and TRBJ2-6; no definite D call. The CDR3 totals 16 residues. The V end lost 3 bases, the J end lost 0 bases, and 9 bases lay between the germline ends. Germline V gene sequence: CDR1 PRHDT, CDR2 FYEKMQ (reference sequence). CDR3 DNA sequence: TGTGCCAGCAGCTTTCCGGTCCCCTCTGGGGCCAACGTCCTGACTTTC. It translates to CASSFPVPSGANVLTF.

This clone occurred once. This chain's CDR3 is CASRSGDAYEQYF. Here the CDR3 DNA reads TGTGCCAGCAGGTCAGGGGACGCCTACGAGCAGTACTTC. V and J are TRBV6-5 and TRBJ2-7, with D possibly matching TRBD1 (6 bases). The germline CDR1 and CDR2 sequences are MNHEY and SVGAGI. V gave up 6 bases and J gave up 2 bases, with 11 bases separating them. This CDR3 contains 13 residues.

The V call is TRBV24-1, the J call TRBJ1-1, with 10 bases that match TRBD1. The trim removed 9 bases at V and 4 bases at J, leaving 4 bases unmatched. This CDR3 comprises 13 residues. The germline V gene has CDR1 KGHDR and CDR2 SFDVKD. For the CDR3, the DNA is TGTGCCACCGAGGGGGACAGGGGCACTGAAGCTTTCTTT. It yields the protein CATEGDRGTEAFF.

Only one count was recorded for this clone. The chain employs TRBV6-1 and TRBJ1-1; D remains ambiguous. The germline V and J ends were trimmed by 3 bases and 1 base, with 9 bases remaining between them. Germline V gives CDR1 MNHNS, CDR2 SASEGT. CDR3 length: 14 residues. The CDR3 here is CASSENRPNTEAFF. The CDR3 DNA sequence: TGTGCCAGCAGTGAGAACAGACCGAACACTGAAGCTTTCTTT.

This chain joins TRBV6-5 and TRBJ1-2; D gene uncertain. Germline lookup yields CDR1 MNHEY and CDR2 SVGAGI. V gave up 9 bases and J gave up 5 bases, with 13 bases separating them. This CDR3 is 12 amino acids long. The CDR3 reads CASFRLGYGYTF. DNA for the CDR3: TGTGCCAGTTTCAGGTTGGGGTATGGCTACACCTTC.

The genes are TRBV4-1 and TRBJ2-7; perhaps TRBD2 as D (6 bases). The CDR3 totals 16 residues. Germline loops: CDR1 MGHRA, CDR2 YSYEKL. The ends were cut back, 1 base at V and 2 bases at J, with 15 bases in the middle. The CDR3 sequence is CASSQGKRASTYEQYF. The CDR3 bases are TGCGCCAGCAGCCAAGGGAAGCGGGCCTCTACCTACGAGCAGTACTTC.

This CDR3 reads CAISDRDGRGVSSYEQYF. The CDR3 DNA is TGTGCCATCAGTGACAGGGACGGGCGCGGAGTAAGCTCCTACGAGCAGTACTTC. The chain employs TRBV10-3 and TRBJ2-7; the D call may be TRBD1 or TRBD2 (5 bases each). This CDR3 comprises 18 residues. Germline V gene sequence: CDR1 ENHRY, CDR2 SYGVKD. Trimming shortened V by 3 bases and J by 0 bases, and 21 bases separated the two germline ends.

This chain links TRBV4-1 with TRBJ2-3, with TRBD2 identical over 15 bases. The germline V gene encodes CDR1 MGHRA and CDR2 YSYEKL. Trimming at V came to 5 bases and at J to 1 base, leaving 13 bases not matched to a gene. CDR3 size: 20 residues. CDR3 loop: CASSARTSGRARAGTDTQYF. The CDR3 DNA follows: TGCGCCAGCAGCGCCCGGACTAGCGGGAGGGCCCGGGCTGGCACAGATACGCAGTATTTT.

This chain joins TRBV18 and TRBJ1-5; D possibly corresponds to TRBD1 (6 bases). V was clipped by 1 base and J by 6 bases, with 16 bases between them. Looked up from germline, CDR1 is KGHSH and CDR2 is LQKENI. The CDR3 is made up of 16 amino acids. The CDR3 region is CASSPQQGQRGQPQHF. CDR3 nucleotides: TGTGCCAGCTCACCACAACAGGGACAAAGGGGTCAGCCCCAGCATTTT.

This chain connects TRBV4-1 to TRBJ2-7, with 12 bases aligning to TRBD2. Germline V gene lookup returns CDR1 MGHRA and CDR2 YSYEKL. This CDR3 has 17 residues. V was clipped by 4 bases and J by 12 bases; unmatched bases: 19. This CDR3 reads CASSPDPSGRASGQRYF. CDR3 in DNA: TGCGCCAGCAGCCCAGACCCTAGCGGGAGGGCCTCTGGCCAGCGGTACTTC.

V usage is TRBV3-1 (or the pseudogene TRBV3-2) and J usage is TRBJ2-1; TRBD2 matches 9 bases. This CDR3 has 13 residues. V gave up 4 bases and J gave up 6 bases; unmatched junction bases: 1. Germline CDR1 LGHDT, CDR2 YNNKEL (reference sequence). This CDR3 is CASSLRGGNEQFF. The CDR3 DNA sequence: TGTGCCAGCAGCCTGCGGGGGGGCAATGAGCAGTTCTTC.

V gene TRBV4-1 combines with J gene TRBJ1-1; 7 bases map to TRBD1. Trimming took 0 bases from V and 0 from J; bases not matched to a gene: 7. Germline V lookup: CDR1 MGHRA, CDR2 YSYEKL. The CDR3 runs 17 residues. The CDR3 is CASSQERPDRLNTEAFF. Written as DNA, the CDR3 is TGCGCCAGCAGCCAAGAAAGGCCGGACAGGCTGAACACTGAAGCTTTCTTT.

The V call is TRBV6-1, the J call TRBJ2-7; TRBD1 might be the D (5 bases). The V end was cut by 2 bases, the J end by 6 bases, with 14 bases between. The CDR3 length is 14 residues. Germline-derived CDR1 and CDR2 are MNHNS and SASEGT. CDR3: CASSETGISAEQYF. DNA of the CDR3: TGTGCCAGCAGTGAAACAGGTATATCGGCCGAGCAGTACTTC.

This rearrangement joins TRBV20-1 to TRBJ2-7, with a tentative D call TRBD2 (5 bases). Trimming stripped 3 bases from V and 0 bases from J, with 9 bases between. Looked up from germline, CDR1 is DFQATT and CDR2 is SNEGSKA (reference sequence). CDR3 length: 13 residues. CDR3 bases: TGCAGTGCTAGTGCTAGCAGCTCCTACGAGCAGTACTTC. Translated, it gives CSASASSSYEQYF.

This chain joins TRBV2 and TRBJ2-7; D perhaps matches TRBD1 (6 bases). From germline, CDR1 is SNHLY and CDR2 FYNNEI. The CDR3 loop spans 13 amino acids. The V end was cut by 2 bases, the J end by 5 bases, with 10 bases between. The CDR3 region has the DNA TGTGCCAGCAGTGAAATTAGGACAGACGAGCAGTACTTC. This codes for CASSEIRTDEQYF.

The CDR3 DNA is TGTGCCAGCAGCTTAAGCGGGGGGGCACGAAACTTTTACGAGCAGTACTTC. Protein product: CASSLSGGARNFYEQYF. V usage is TRBV7-2 and J usage is TRBJ2-7; 10 bases align to TRBD2. The CDR3 sequence is 17 residues long. The ends lost 2 bases at V and 4 bases at J; junction bases unmatched: 11. Germline V gene sequence: CDR1 SGHTA, CDR2 FQGNSA.

The chain employs TRBV5-1 and TRBJ1-4, with TRBD1 matching over 8 bases. The CDR3 extends over 15 amino acids. The germline V gene has CDR1 SGHRS and CDR2 YFSETQ. Trimming at V came to 4 bases and at J to 8 bases, leaving 10 bases not matched to a gene. The CDR3 sequence is CASSGAGGSGEKLFF. The DNA for the CDR3 is TGCGCCAGCAGCGGAGCAGGGGGCTCGGGGGAAAAACTGTTTTTT.

This clone was picked up a small number of times. This chain joins TRBV3-1 (or the pseudogene TRBV3-2) and TRBJ2-5; D possibly uses TRBD1 or TRBD2 (5 bases each). V lost 4 bases, J lost 7 bases, and 13 bases lay in between. CDR3 length: 13 residues. Germline V gene lookup returns CDR1 LGHDT and CDR2 YNNKEL (reference sequence). CDR3 bases: TGTGCCAGCAGCCTACGGGGCTACGGGACCCAGTACTTC. Residues: CASSLRGYGTQYF.

The rearrangement joins TRBV20-1 to TRBJ1-1; D unresolved. Trimming cost V 0 bases and J 11 bases, with 7 bases left between them. Germline-derived CDR1 and CDR2 are DFQATT and SNEGSKA (reference sequence). This CDR3 has 10 amino acids. CDR3 amino acids: CSARDPWAFF. The CDR3 DNA follows: TGCAGTGCTAGAGATCCCTGGGCTTTCTTT.

The rearrangement links TRBV5-1 to TRBJ2-1; D perhaps matches TRBD2 (5 bases). The germline CDR1 and CDR2 sequences are SGHRS and YFSETQ. The CDR3 length is 13 residues. Trimming stripped 1 base from V and 9 bases from J, with 11 bases between. For the CDR3, the DNA is TGCGCCAGCAGCTTGAGGACTGGCCCTGAGCAGTTCTTC. Its translation is CASSLRTGPEQFF. The full variable domain, completed using reference TRBV5-1 and TRBJ2-1, is KAGVTQTPRYLIKTRGQQVTLSCSPISGHRSVSWYQQTPGQGLQFLFEYFSETQRNKGNFPGRFSGRQFSNSRSEMNVSTLELGDSALYLCASSLRTGPEQFFGPGTRLTVL.

The chain joins TRBV27 to TRBJ2-3, with TRBD1 matching 10 bases. V dropped 5 bases and J dropped 1; count of bases not matched to a gene: 9. The CDR3 runs to 17 residues. CDR1 is MNHEY and CDR2 is SMNVEV in the germline V gene (reference sequence). CDR3: CASSTLGGTGGTDTQYF. The CDR3 bases are TGTGCCAGCAGTACTTTAGGTGGGACAGGGGGCACAGATACGCAGTATTTT.